One sample yielded the 18 T cell receptor beta chains listed below, sequenced in a study of CD8+CD57+ T cells in acquired aplastic anemia. The study profiled TCR beta VDJ and CDR3 using genomic DNA as template. TCRdb called the reads again in MiXCR, with one record for every CDR3 protein. The sample includes 400,000 to 450,000 distinct CDR3 sequences, under 80% of them seen just once. Sequencing used sorted CD4+, CD8+, or CD8+CD57+ T cells (not recorded which) from PBMCs. All receptors derive from a human donor in good health, serving as a control.

The rearrangement joins TRBV7-2 to TRBJ2-7, with TRBD2 as a possible D gene (5 bases). V dropped 3 bases and J dropped 13 bases, with 25 bases sitting between them. The length of the CDR3 is 15 residues. The V gene's germline CDR1 is SGHTA and CDR2 FQGNSA. CDR3 coding DNA: TGTGCCAGCAGCTTTCGAAGGACTTATCCCCAGGCAGATTACTTC. Protein: CASSFRRTYPQADYF.

This chain links TRBV5-4 with TRBJ2-1; maybe TRBD2 (7 bases). The V gene's germline CDR1 is SGHNT and CDR2 YYREEE (reference sequence). The ends were cut back, 0 bases at V and 2 bases at J, with 15 bases in the middle. The CDR3 is 17 residues long. In DNA, the CDR3 is TGTGCCAGCAGCTTGGTAGGGGGGGCCTCCCCCTACAATGAGCAGTTCTTC. This gives the protein CASSLVGGASPYNEQFF.

A remark on this clonotype: The CDR3 ends on some other residue instead of the conserved phenylalanine or tryptophan, so this is likely a read error. The chain couples TRBV15 to TRBJ1-1; D is ambiguous. V shed 7 bases and J shed 0 bases, with 12 bases lying between them. Germline V CDR1 and CDR2: LNHNV, YYDKDF (reference sequence). CDR3 length: 14 amino acids. CDR3 protein: CATTVGRMNTEAFY. The CDR3 DNA follows: TGTGCCACCACCGTAGGACGGATGAACACTGAAGCTTTCTAT.

This clonotype occurred once. The junction departs from germline at one end; a sequencing error may be responsible. The V and J genes are TRBV23-1 and TRBJ1-4, with 9 bases that match TRBD1. TRBV23-1 is an ORF; its function is uncertain. The CDR3 is 14 residues long. The chain's CDR3 is CASSQQGAREKLFF. The CDR3 nucleotides read TGTGCCAGCAGTCAACAGGGGGCACGTGAAAAACTGTTTTTT.

V and J are TRBV19 and TRBJ2-6, with D hard to call. The V gene lost 4 bases and the J gene lost 2 bases, with 9 bases spanning the gap. CDR3 length equals 15 residues. Per germline, CDR1 LNHDA and CDR2 SQIVND (reference sequence). The chain's CDR3 is CASSTRSTGANVLTF. The DNA of the CDR3 is TGTGCCAGTAGTACTCGATCGACTGGGGCCAACGTCCTGACTTTC. Using reference TRBV19 and TRBJ2-6 for the parts outside the CDR3, the full variable domain is DGGITQSPKYLFRKEGQNVTLSCEQNLNHDAMYWYRQDPGQGLRLIYYSQIVNDFQKGDIAEGYSVSREKKESFPLTVTSAQKNPTAFYLCASSTRSTGANVLTFGAGSRLTVL.

This clonotype occurred a few times. This chain uses TRBV7-2 with TRBJ2-3; 9 bases fit TRBD2. The germline V gene has CDR1 SGHTA and CDR2 FQGNSA. This CDR3 region has 13 residues. J was trimmed by 4 bases and V by 5 bases; bases with no gene match: 1. The CDR3 DNA is TGTGCCAGCAGCCCTAGCGGGGCAGATACGCAGTATTTT. Translation gives CASSPSGADTQYF.

This clonotype occurred once. The chain has TRBV9 and TRBJ2-7; TRBD1 or TRBD2 may be the D gene (6 bases each). CDR1 and CDR2 from the germline V gene are SGDLS and YYNGEE. V was trimmed by 4 bases and J by 11 bases, leaving 25 bases between them. The CDR3 spans 15 residues. The CDR3 DNA sequence: TGTGCCAGCAGCCCCACGGAGGGGGTAGGCACAGATAAGTACTTC. Amino acid sequence: CASSPTEGVGTDKYF. Full variable domain (remainder filled in from reference TRBV9 and TRBJ2-7): DSGVTQTPKHLITATGQRVTLRCSPRSGDLSVYWYQQSLDQGLQFLIQYYNGEERAKGNILERFSAQQFPDLHSELNLSSLELGDSALYFCASSPTEGVGTDKYFGPGTRLTVT.

The chain has TRBV29-1 and TRBJ2-7; TRBD1 agrees at 9 bases. The germline V gene encodes CDR1 SQVTM and CDR2 ANQGSEA. Trimming at V came to 6 bases and at J to 3 bases, leaving 6 bases not matched to a gene. The CDR3 extends over 13 amino acids. CDR3 protein: CSVTGTGIYEQYF. DNA of the CDR3: TGCAGCGTGACCGGGACAGGGATCTACGAGCAGTACTTC.

The rearrangement joins TRBV9 to TRBJ2-3; D remains ambiguous. The V and J ends lost 4 bases and 13 bases respectively, with 25 bases between them. The CDR3 is made up of 15 amino acids. Germline CDR1 SGDLS, CDR2 YYNGEE. The CDR3 spells CASSLVSGATDTKYF. The CDR3 DNA sequence: TGTGCCAGCAGCTTAGTTTCCGGAGCCACAGACACGAAGTATTTT.

Comments on this clonotype: Lacking the conserved final phenylalanine or tryptophan, this CDR3 likely reflects a read error. The gene calls are TRBV15 and TRBJ1-3; possibly TRBD1 for D (5 bases). Germline V gene data show CDR1 as LNHNV and CDR2 as YYDKDF (reference sequence). CDR3 length: 15 residues. In DNA, the CDR3 is TGTGCCGCCAGCAGAGATAGGGGATCTGGAAACACCATATATTCT. Residues: CAASRDRGSGNTIYS.

This clonotype was observed at least ten times. The V gene is TRBV3-1, the J gene TRBJ2-1, with 7 bases identical to TRBD2. The CDR3 is 15 amino acids. Germline V gene lookup returns CDR1 LGHDT and CDR2 YNNKEL (reference sequence). V lost 4 bases, J lost 2 bases, and 5 bases stayed unmatched. The DNA of the CDR3 is TGTGCCAGCAGCCCCGGGGGGTACCCCTACAATGAGCAGTTCTTC. Its protein is CASSPGGYPYNEQFF.

The CDR3 protein is CASNQGADTQNFGLHF. CDR3 nucleotides: TGTGCCAGCAACCAGGGTGCAGATACGCAGAATTTTGGCCTCCACTTT. This chain links TRBV7-2 with TRBJ1-6, with TRBD1 as a possible D gene (5 bases). Trimming removed 7 bases from V and 15 bases from J, with 28 bases in between. Germline values: CDR1 SGHTA, CDR2 FQGNSA. This CDR3 comprises 16 residues. Complete variable domain (other parts from reference TRBV7-2 and TRBJ1-6): GAGVSQSPSNKVTEKGKDVELRCDPISGHTALYWYRQSLGQGLEFLIYFQGNSAPDKSGLPSDRFSAERTGGSVSTLTIQRTQQEDSAVYLCASNQGADTQNFGLHFGNGTRLTVT.

In regard to this clonotype: At one end the junction does not follow the germline gene, possibly because of a read error. This rearrangement joins TRBV7-7 to TRBJ1-1; D is ambiguous. This CDR3 comprises 13 residues. From germline, CDR1 is SSHAT and CDR2 FNYEAQ (reference sequence). The CDR3 spells CASSLDVSTAAFF. The CDR3 nucleotides are TGTGCCAGCAGCTTGGACGTGAGCACTGCAGCTTTTTTT.

On this clonotype itself: At one of its ends the junction is not consistent with the germline gene, which may arise from a read error. This chain joins TRBV7-2 and TRBJ2-3, with a weak D call TRBD2 (5 bases). From germline, CDR1 is SGHTA and CDR2 FQGNSA. This CDR3 contains 14 residues. The CDR3 region is CASSRASRAEGYTF. CDR3 coding DNA: TGTGCCAGCAGCCGGGCCTCGAGGGCGGAAGGCTACACCTTT.

This clonotype has a single count. The chain joins TRBV20-1 to TRBJ1-2; no clear D gene. The CDR3 length is 16 residues. Germline V gives CDR1 DFQATT, CDR2 SNEGSKA (reference sequence). The V end lost 5 bases, the J end lost 3 bases, and 22 bases lay between the germline ends. DNA of the CDR3: TGCAGTGCTCCCGACACCACATCTAGGCCCTACTATGGCTACACCTTC. Translated, it gives CSAPDTTSRPYYGYTF.

This clonotype has a count of ten or more. The genes are TRBV7-3 and TRBJ1-1; unclear D gene. CDR3 length: 13 residues. Germline V gives CDR1 SGHTA, CDR2 FQGTGA. Trimming removed 3 bases from V and 2 bases from J, with 7 bases in between. The CDR3 region has the DNA TGTGCCAGCAGCTTCTCCCGAAACACTGAAGCTTTCTTT. Its translation: CASSFSRNTEAFF.

V and J are TRBV5-1 and TRBJ2-7; D remains unclear. V was clipped by 4 bases and J by 2 bases, with 16 bases between them. This CDR3 spans 15 amino acids. Germline CDR1 and CDR2: SGHRS and YFSETQ. This CDR3 reads CASSMTTTDTYEQYF. CDR3 coding DNA: TGCGCCAGCAGCATGACAACCACAGATACCTACGAGCAGTACTTC.

This clonotype was observed many times. The CDR3 reads CASSGLPGLNTEAFF. For the CDR3, the DNA is TGTGCCAGTAGCGGTCTTCCAGGACTAAACACTGAAGCTTTCTTT. The chain employs TRBV19 and TRBJ1-1; D remains ambiguous. Trimming pared 6 bases from V and 2 bases from J, leaving 16 bases between. From germline, CDR1 is LNHDA and CDR2 SQIVND (reference sequence). The CDR3 runs to 15 residues.